One sample yielded the 15 T cell receptor beta chains listed below, sequenced in a study of Graves' ophthalmopathy and Graves' hyperthyroidism. Investigators amplified TCR beta CDR3 regions from RNA transcripts. RT-PCR in the first round used HTBI primers; a second-round multiplex PCR followed. TCRdb fed the multiplex PCR reads into MiXCR, producing one record per CDR3 protein. The sample consists of a few hundred thousand distinct CDR3 sequences, 35% to 45% of them appearing once. The sample was peripheral blood or thyroid tissue (not recorded which). The origin of the receptors is an adult man with Graves' hyperthyroidism.

The rearrangement joins TRBV29-1 to TRBJ1-2; no definite D call. The V end was cut by 0 bases, the J end by 2 bases, with 7 bases between. Germline V gene data show CDR1 as SQVTM and CDR2 as ANQGSEA. This CDR3 spans 13 amino acids. CDR3 region: CSVEEVGNYGYTF. The CDR3 DNA follows: TGCAGCGTTGAAGAAGTAGGGAACTATGGCTACACCTTC.

J is TRBJ2-7 and V is TRBV3-1, with TRBD1 identical over 8 bases. J lost 7 bases, V lost 4 bases, and 9 bases had no gene match. The CDR3 consists of 14 residues. Per the germline V gene, CDR1 is LGHDT and CDR2 is YNNKEL (reference sequence). The CDR3 nucleotides are TGTGCCAGCAGCCTTCAGACAGGGGTTCGGGAGCAGTACTTC. Its protein product is CASSLQTGVREQYF.

This clonotype was seen a few times. The chain recombines TRBV29-1 with TRBJ1-5; possibly TRBD1 for D (5 bases). This CDR3 has 12 residues. V shed 4 bases and J shed 8 bases, with 12 bases lying between them. From germline, CDR1 is SQVTM and CDR2 ANQGSEA. CDR3 protein: CSVGEGRKPQHF. CDR3 DNA sequence: TGCAGCGTTGGGGAGGGGAGGAAGCCCCAGCATTTT.

There are many counts of this clonotype. The chain has TRBV6-1 and TRBJ2-7; D ambiguous. The CDR3 sequence is 13 residues long. Trimming pared 1 base from V and 2 bases from J, leaving 6 bases between. The V gene's germline CDR1 is MNHNS and CDR2 SASEGT. The CDR3: CASSEGKAYEQYF. The CDR3 bases are TGTGCCAGCAGTGAAGGGAAGGCCTACGAGCAGTACTTC.

This clonotype was seen many times. The gene calls are TRBV13 and TRBJ2-6; 11 bases are shared with TRBD1. Germline V CDR1 and CDR2: PRHDT, FYEKMQ (reference sequence). The CDR3 consists of 17 residues. V dropped 7 bases and J dropped 3; count of bases not matched to a gene: 8. The CDR3 loop is CASNRDRGNGGANVLTF. In DNA form, the CDR3 reads TGTGCCAGCAACCGGGACAGGGGGAATGGTGGGGCCAACGTCCTGACTTTC.

This chain connects TRBV20-1 to TRBJ2-7; D possibly corresponds to TRBD1 (6 bases). The CDR3 covers 9 residues. In germline, CDR1 is DFQATT, CDR2 SNEGSKA (reference sequence). V gave up 7 bases and J gave up 5 bases, with 6 bases separating them. The CDR3 loop reads CSGGHEQYF. CDR3 in DNA: TGCAGTGGGGGGCACGAGCAGTACTTC.

The rearrangement links TRBV6-6 to TRBJ1-2; no clear D gene. The CDR3 is 16 amino acids. Germline CDR1 MNHNY, CDR2 SVGAGI (reference sequence). V was clipped by 6 bases and J by 3 bases, with 20 bases between them. The CDR3 nucleotides read TGTGCCAGCAGCTTGGCCCAGCGGGAGGGCGACTATGGCTACACCTTC. It yields the protein CASSLAQREGDYGYTF.

The chain employs TRBV20-1 and TRBJ2-2; TRBD2 agrees at 11 bases. Germline V gene sequence: CDR1 DFQATT, CDR2 SNEGSKA (reference sequence). Trimming took 2 bases from V and 5 from J; bases not matched to a gene: 7. The CDR3 is 16 residues long. The CDR3 reads CSARPSGRMSTGELFF. The CDR3 region has the DNA TGCAGTGCTAGACCTAGCGGGAGGATGAGTACCGGGGAGCTGTTTTTT.

This clonotype appeared many times. The rearrangement links TRBV20-1 to TRBJ2-5; no definite D call. The CDR3 length is 12 residues. Germline V gene lookup returns CDR1 DFQATT and CDR2 SNEGSKA (reference sequence). Trimming took 3 bases from V and 2 from J, leaving 7 bases between them. The CDR3 sequence: CSASRVQETQYF. The CDR3, as DNA: TGCAGTGCTAGCCGGGTTCAAGAGACCCAGTACTTC.

Worth noting for this clonotype: A much more abundant neighbour one base away suggests this may be a read error. The chain links TRBV5-5 to TRBJ1-1, with TRBD1 matching 9 bases. CDR1 and CDR2 (germline): SGHKS, YYEKEE (reference sequence). This CDR3 has 15 amino acids. The CDR3 DNA is TGCGCCAGCAGCTTGACAGGGGGTAGGGACATTGAAGCTTTCTTT. It translates to CASSLTGGRDIEAFF.

This clonotype was seen ten or more times. The chain is built from TRBV12-3 or TRBV12-4 and TRBJ2-7; TRBD1 matches at 10 bases. J was trimmed by 1 base and V by 5 bases; bases with no gene match: 8. This CDR3 has 16 residues. The DNA of the CDR3 is TGTGCCAGCAGTCTGACAGGGGGCGCGGAGTCCTACGAGCAGTACTTC. This gives the protein CASSLTGGAESYEQYF.

This clonotype has at least ten counts. The chain is built from TRBV29-1 and TRBJ1-2; D remains ambiguous. This CDR3 is built from 13 residues. V was pared by 7 bases and J by 3 bases, with 15 bases between. Per the germline V gene, CDR1 is SQVTM and CDR2 is ANQGSEA. The CDR3 loop reads CSALRQGDYGYTF. The CDR3 nucleotides read TGCAGCGCACTAAGACAAGGCGACTATGGCTACACCTTC.

This clonotype occurred many times. J is TRBJ2-2 and V is TRBV15, with unresolved D. Germline assignment: CDR1 LNHNV and CDR2 YYDKDF (reference sequence). This CDR3 is built from 15 residues. The V end was cut by 0 bases, the J end by 3 bases, with 8 bases between. CDR3 DNA sequence: TGTGCCACCAGCAGAGAGCGGTCCTACACCGGGGAGCTGTTTTTT. This translates into CATSRERSYTGELFF.

This clonotype was recorded once. V usage is TRBV10-3 and J usage is TRBJ1-1; TRBD1 matches 7 bases. J was trimmed by 5 bases and V by 10 bases; bases with no gene match: 28. This CDR3 has 19 amino acids. The germline V gene encodes CDR1 ENHRY and CDR2 SYGVKD. The chain's CDR3 is CATLGATFRDSGLGTEAFF. As DNA, the CDR3 is TGTGCCACCCTGGGTGCGACCTTCCGGGACAGTGGGCTAGGGACTGAAGCTTTCTTT.

This clonotype was observed many times. The rearrangement joins TRBV2 to TRBJ1-6, with D perhaps matching TRBD1 (5 bases). The CDR3 runs to 15 residues. Trimming removed 6 bases from V and 9 bases from J, with 18 bases in between. CDR1 is SNHLY, CDR2 FYNNEI, per germline. The CDR3: CASRLIGGVGSPLHF. The CDR3 coding sequence is TGTGCCAGCAGGCTCATTGGGGGAGTGGGTTCACCCCTCCACTTT.